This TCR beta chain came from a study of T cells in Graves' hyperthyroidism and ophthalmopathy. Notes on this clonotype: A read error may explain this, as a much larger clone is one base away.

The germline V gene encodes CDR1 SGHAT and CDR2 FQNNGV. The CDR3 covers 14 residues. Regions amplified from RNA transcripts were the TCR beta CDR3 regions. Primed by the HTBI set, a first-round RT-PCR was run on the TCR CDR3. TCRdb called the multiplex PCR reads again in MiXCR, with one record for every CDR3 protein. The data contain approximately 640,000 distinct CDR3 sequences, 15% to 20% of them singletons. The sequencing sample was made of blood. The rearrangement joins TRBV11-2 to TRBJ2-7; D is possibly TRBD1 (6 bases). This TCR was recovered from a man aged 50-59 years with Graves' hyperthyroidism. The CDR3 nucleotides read TGTGCCAGCAGCTTCTCACAGGGATTCAACGAGCATTACTTC. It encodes CASSFSQGFNEHYF.